The T cell receptor (beta chain) under discussion was sequenced for a study of T cells in Graves' hyperthyroidism and ophthalmopathy. CDR3 length: 15 amino acids. With 7 bases clipped from V and 5 bases from J, the junction kept 11 bases outside the gene matches. Germline values: CDR1 MNHNS, CDR2 SASEGT. The hyperthyroidism was newly diagnosed and had lasted under 2 months; the patients were aged 18 to 65. Fresh peripheral blood, approximately 9.1 ml, was the source of the PBMCs. The source material, RNA transcripts, was used to amplify TCR beta CDR3 regions. Initially, a first-round RT-PCR of the TCR CDR3 employed the HTBI primer set. Each CDR3 protein gets one entry after TCRdb re-called the multiplex PCR reads with MiXCR. Among 500,000 to 550,000 distinct CDR3 sequences listed, around 21% were seen once. This clonotype showed up just once.

The source is a man aged 18 to 30 with Graves' hyperthyroidism. Sample: blood. V and J are TRBV6-1 and TRBJ1-2; 9 bases agree with TRBD1. The CDR3 loop reads CASTWTGDYLYGYTF. The CDR3, as DNA: TGTGCCAGCACGTGGACAGGGGATTATCTTTATGGCTACACCTTC.